The sequence of this TCR beta chain was determined in a study of T-cell memory formation after mild COVID-19. Notes on this clonotype: Antigen specificity is unknown.

The study's findings and limits: CD4/CD8 balance held among clones contracting day 15 to 85, and later expanders leaned CD4+.

V trimming: 4 bases; J trimming: 1 base; junction bases outside the gene matches: 4. The V gene's germline CDR1 is KGHDR and CDR2 SFDVKD. The CDR3 runs to 16 residues. TCRdb fed the 5' RACE reads into MiXCR, producing one record per CDR3 protein. The table lists hundreds of thousands of distinct CDR3 sequences, roughly 19% of them singletons. The specimen was PBMCs or a T cell subset sorted from them (not recorded which). The chain couples TRBV24-1 to TRBJ2-1, with TRBD2 matching over 9 bases. This TCR was sampled from a man aged 18 to 35 who had mild COVID-19 (a few samples of this study predate the infection). Cell type and time point are not known. The CDR3 DNA reads as TGTGCCACCAGTGAGCGGCTAGCGGGATCCTACAATGAGCAGTTCTTC. This translates into CATSERLAGSYNEQFF.